The next 2 T cell receptor beta chains were all read from a single sample in a study of STAT5B mutations in CD4+ large granular lymphocyte leukemia. TCRdb's table, derived via immunoSEQ multiplex PCR, lists solely in-frame clones and lacks some. The table records about 32,000 clones, around 70% of them present only once. The sequencing sample was made of CD4+ T cells from blood buffy coats. These TCRs come from a human donor in good health.

The V gene is TRBV19, the J gene TRBJ2-7; 11 positions match TRBD1. The CDR3 length is 15 residues. Trimming cost V 6 bases and J 0 bases; bases outside gene matches: 4. Germline V gene lookup returns CDR1 LNHDA and CDR2 SQIVND (reference sequence). The CDR3 DNA reads TGTGCCAGTAGCGCCGGGACAGGGGGCTCCTACGAGCAGTACTTC. It is translated as CASSAGTGGSYEQYF.

CDR3 DNA sequence: TGTGCCAGCAGTATGGACAGGAATTCACCCCTCCACTTT. As protein: CASSMDRNSPLHF. The V gene is TRBV6-6, the J gene TRBJ1-6, with 7 nucleotides matching TRBD1. The ends lost 5 bases at V and 7 bases at J; junction bases unmatched: 2. The CDR3 length is 13 residues. Looked up from germline, CDR1 is MNHNY and CDR2 is SVGAGI (reference sequence).